The sequence of this TCR beta chain was determined in a study of T-cell reconstitution after alpha-beta-depleted transplantation in children (dated by TCRdb to the mid-2010s). Study-wide context: The study quantitatively tracked T-cell immune reconstitution after TCRalphabeta/CD19-depleted allogeneic hematopoietic cell transplantation in children using TCR repertoire profiling. The full study reports these points: In some patients, high TCRbeta diversity at day 60 was attributed to recipient T cells and intrathymic progenitors that had survived conditioning. The frequencies of hyperexpanded clones fell over the following months, and after one year, T-cell counts and TCRbeta diversity were mostly attributed to newly produced T cells. The apparently early recovery of alphabetaT-cell counts about two months after transplant reportedly depended on only several hundred rapidly expanded clones that came from non-depleted graft cells.

This clonotype has only a few counts. Its antigen is not yet known. No base quality information exists; no much larger clone differs at one position. The library was prepared using PCR. Sequencer: Illumina HiSeq 2500. TCR libraries were prepared with molecular barcoding, using unique molecular identifiers to normalize TCRbeta repertoire quantification. The raw public data were reprocessed by TCRdb itself: fastp quality trimming at Q25, MiXCR clonotype calling, in-frame beta chains only. When rows share a CDR3 protein, they turn into one entry using the most common DNA and genes. The sample contains around 94,000 distinct CDR3 sequences, about 6.8% of them found a single time. The top ten clones comprise roughly 17% of the sample. Taken with the paper, the label for treatment or condition translates to: allogeneic hematopoietic cell transplantation with graft depleted of TCRalphabeta T cells and CD19 B cells. The transplant recipients were children given TCRalphabeta/CD19-depleted allogeneic hematopoietic cell grafts.

The germline V gene (reference sequence) supplies CDR1 MNHEY and CDR2 SMNVEV. The junction shows trimming of 7 bases on V and 1 base on J, plus 15 bases between the germline ends. There are 15 amino acids in the CDR3, from cysteine to phenylalanine inclusive. Only the CDR3 DNA stays, 45 bases, in frame from base 1. This TCR came from a boy aged 2 to 10 with acute lymphoblastic leukemia, due to receive a stem cell transplant. The specimen comprised PBMCs, sampled before TCRalphabeta/CD19-depleted stem cell transplant. The V gene is TRBV27 and the J gene is TRBJ2-3; a weak D assignment points to TRBD2 (6 bases agree). The nucleotides read TGTGCCAGCACCTATCCGGGGGAAGGCACAGATACGCAGTATTTT. Translated, this gives CASTYPGEGTDTQYF.